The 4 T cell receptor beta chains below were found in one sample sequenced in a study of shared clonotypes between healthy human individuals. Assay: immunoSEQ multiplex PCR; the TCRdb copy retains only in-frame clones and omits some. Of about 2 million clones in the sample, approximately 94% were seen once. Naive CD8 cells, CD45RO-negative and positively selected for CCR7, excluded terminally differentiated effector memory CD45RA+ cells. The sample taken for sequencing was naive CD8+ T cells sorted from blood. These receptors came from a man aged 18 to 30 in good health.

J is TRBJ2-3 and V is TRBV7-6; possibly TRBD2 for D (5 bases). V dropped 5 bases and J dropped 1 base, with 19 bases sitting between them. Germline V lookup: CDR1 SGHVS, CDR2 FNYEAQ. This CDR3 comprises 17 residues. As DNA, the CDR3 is TGTGCCAGCAGCCCTAGAAGCCCCTACGGGGGCACAGATACGCAGTATTTT. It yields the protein CASSPRSPYGGTDTQYF. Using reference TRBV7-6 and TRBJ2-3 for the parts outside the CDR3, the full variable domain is GAGVSQSPRYKVTKRGQDVALRCDPISGHVSLYWYRQALGQGPEFLTYFNYEAQQDKSGLPNDRFSAERPEGSISTLTIQRTEQRDSAMYRCASSPRSPYGGTDTQYFGPGTRLTVL.

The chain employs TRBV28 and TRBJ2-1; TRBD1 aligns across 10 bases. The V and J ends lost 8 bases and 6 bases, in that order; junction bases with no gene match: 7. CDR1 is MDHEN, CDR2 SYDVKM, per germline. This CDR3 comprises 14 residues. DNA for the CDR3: TGTGCCAGCCACGTCCGGACAGGGGGCAATGAGCAGTTCTTC. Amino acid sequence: CASHVRTGGNEQFF.

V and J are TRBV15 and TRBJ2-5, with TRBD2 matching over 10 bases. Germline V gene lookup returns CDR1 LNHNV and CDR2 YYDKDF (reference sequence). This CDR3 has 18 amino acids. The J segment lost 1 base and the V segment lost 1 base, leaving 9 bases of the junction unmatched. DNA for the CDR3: TGTGCCACCAGCAGAGCCGCCGCCGCTAGCGGGGGCCAAGAGACCCAGTACTTC. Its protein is CATSRAAAASGGQETQYF.

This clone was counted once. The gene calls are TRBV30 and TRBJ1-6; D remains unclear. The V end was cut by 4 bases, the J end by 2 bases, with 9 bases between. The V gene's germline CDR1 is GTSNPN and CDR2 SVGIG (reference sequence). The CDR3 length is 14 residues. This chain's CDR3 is CAWTASPYNSPLHF. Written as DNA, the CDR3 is TGTGCCTGGACAGCTTCTCCCTATAATTCACCCCTCCACTTT.